This T cell receptor beta chain was obtained from a study of T-cell memory formation after mild COVID-19. Comments on this clonotype: Its antigen is still unknown.

TCRdb itself ran the 5' RACE reads through MiXCR, one entry per CDR3 protein. The data hold some 160,000 distinct CDR3 sequences, with 10% to 15% observed a single time. Whole-study findings and limits: The second-wave clones peaking on day 37 were not confirmed as SARS-CoV-2-specific. That cross-reactive memory joined was suggested by some responding clones appearing in pre-infection memory.

The sample taken for sequencing was PBMCs or a T cell subset sorted from them (not recorded which). The TCR originated in a man younger than 35 who had mild COVID-19 (a few samples of this study predate the infection). Cell type and time point are not known.

The DNA of the CDR3 is TGCAGTGCTAGTGGGGGCTCGAACACTGAAGCTTTCTTT. The encoded protein is CSASGGSNTEAFF. The chain couples TRBV20-1 to TRBJ1-1; D perhaps matches TRBD1 (6 bases). Trimming cost V 3 bases and J 1 base, with 9 bases left between them. The CDR3 has 13 residues. CDR1 is DFQATT and CDR2 is SNEGSKA in the germline V gene (reference sequence).